The entry below gives a single T cell receptor (beta chain) sequence along with its context. This clonotype was found a few times. What antigen it recognizes has not been identified. No clone much larger than this one lies a single base away; base qualities are absent. The entry originates in a study of identical twins (dated by TCRdb to the mid-2010s). About the study as a whole: TCR alpha and beta repertoires from monozygotic twins, unrelated adults of various ages and cord blood were deep-sequenced to test whether fetal clonotypes persist. To rule out contamination, the twin experiments were replicated at different times with different library preparation protocols.

The CDR3 measures 15 amino acids from cysteine to phenylalanine. Only the CDR3 DNA is retained, 45 bases long and in frame from the first base. The germline V gene supplies CDR1 MNHNS and CDR2 SASEGT. V is pruned by 6 bases and J by 7 bases, leaving 7 bases of the junction without a gene match. Only healthy Caucasian donors were included. The twin cohort consisted of three pairs of female monozygotic twins, all aged 18 to 29 years. Positive isolation kits from Invitrogen were used to isolate the CD4+ and CD8+ T cell populations. Receptors were amplified or captured by 5' RACE. TCRdb records Illumina HiSeq 2000 as the sequencer. Template switching introduced a universal primer binding site; the final cDNA contained a unique molecular identifier, enabling accurate counting of TCR cDNA molecules. Specific primers in the conserved constant-segment region were used to synthesize first-strand cDNA for TCR alpha and beta chains. To control for contamination, every cDNA library was double barcoded, receiving both a SMART-Mk sample barcode and Illumina barcodes. Two successive PCR steps introduced TruSeq adapter sequences along with Illumina sample barcodes. The TCR alpha and beta cDNA libraries were sequenced on the Illumina HiSeq platform using custom primers. The authors processed their data as follows. MiGEC processed the raw reads to extract unique molecular identifiers, while MiXCR was used to determine the CDR3 positions. Recombination models were inferred per individual with the repgenHMM and IGoR tools using an EM algorithm. The tcR package in R was used for shared clonotype analysis, with sharing normalized by the product of cloneset sizes. To study raw recombination free of thymic and clonal selection effects, out-of-frame nonproductive sequences were analyzed. TCRdb redid the processing of the public reads, applying fastp at Q25 and MiXCR, and retained in-frame beta chains. Every distinct CDR3 protein forms one entry, paired with its most common genes and DNA. TCRdb's processing, not the authors', yielded these V and J calls. The sample includes approximately 490,000 distinct CDR3 sequences, with around 22% observed a single time. Approximately 0.5% of the sample rests with the top ten.

What the research found in general, with its limitations: Compared with coincidental sharing between unrelated individuals, an excess of low generation-probability sequences was observed among out-of-frame TCR alpha sequences shared between twins. Recombination models systematically underestimated out-of-frame TCR alpha sharing in monozygotic twins but agreed with sharing between unrelated individuals. Zero-insertion analyses could be partly confounded by invariant T cells such as MAIT and iNKT, although diverse VJ usage argued against such confounding for most clonotypes. The excess sharing between twins in beta out-of-frame sequences was weaker because fewer shared sequences reduced the signal-to-noise ratio. Fewer insertions were carried by abundant cord blood beta clonotypes; a weaker similar trend was observed in young adult naive repertoires, while no such trend was observed in memory repertoires. Because the same donors could not be followed over many years, conclusions were based on cross-sectional statistical analysis.

These same data were also listed under a study on yellow fever vaccine responses in identical twins. The second study's paper adds: The authors reported that the T cell response to vaccination in identical twins appeared partly convergent and partly personalized. The study precisely tracked vaccine-responding T cell clones in identical twins.

This chain is built from TRBV6-1 and TRBJ2-2; 11 bases in the middle match TRBD2. The clonotype comes from a young woman in good health. Sequenced: CD4+ T cells sorted from blood. The DNA sequence is given as TGTGCCAGCAGACTTAGCGGGGGGGCAGGCGGGGAGCTGTTTTTT. The resulting protein is CASRLSGGAGGELFF.